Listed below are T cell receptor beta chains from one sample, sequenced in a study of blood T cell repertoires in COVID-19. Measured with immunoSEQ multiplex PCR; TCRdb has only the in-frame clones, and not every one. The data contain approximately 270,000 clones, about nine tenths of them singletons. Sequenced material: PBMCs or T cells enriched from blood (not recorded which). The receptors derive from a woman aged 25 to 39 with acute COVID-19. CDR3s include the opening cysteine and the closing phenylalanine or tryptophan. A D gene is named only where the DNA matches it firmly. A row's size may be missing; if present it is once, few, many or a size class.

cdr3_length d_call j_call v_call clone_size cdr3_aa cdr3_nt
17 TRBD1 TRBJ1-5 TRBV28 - CASSLWGQGDGIQPQHF TGTGCCAGCAGTTTATGGGGACAGGGTGACGGGATTCAGCCCCAGCATTTT
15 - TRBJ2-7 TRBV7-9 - CASSFFTESSYEQYF TGTGCCAGCAGCTTTTTCACAGAAAGCTCCTACGAGCAGTACTTC
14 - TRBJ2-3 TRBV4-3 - CASSQVSNGDTQYF TGCGCCAGCAGCCAAGTTAGCAATGGAGATACGCAGTATTTT
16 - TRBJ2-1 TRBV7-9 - CASSLSRGVGNNEQFF TGTGCCAGCAGCTTATCAAGGGGTGTTGGAAACAATGAGCAGTTCTTC
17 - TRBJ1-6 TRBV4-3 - CASSQDSWGVPNSPLHF TGCGCCAGCAGCCAAGATTCTTGGGGAGTTCCTAATTCACCCCTCCACTTT
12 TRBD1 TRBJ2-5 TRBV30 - CAWDRGGETQYF TGTGCCTGGGACAGGGGCGGAGAGACCCAGTACTTC
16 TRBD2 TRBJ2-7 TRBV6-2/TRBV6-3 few CASSYRGLAGAYEQYF TGTGCCAGCAGTTACAGGGGACTAGCGGGAGCCTACGAGCAGTACTTC
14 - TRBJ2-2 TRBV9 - CASSGQMNTGELFF TGTGCCAGCAGTGGACAGATGAACACCGGGGAGCTGTTTTTT
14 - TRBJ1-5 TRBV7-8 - CASSFQGSNQPQHF TGTGCCAGCAGCTTTCAGGGGAGCAATCAGCCCCAGCATTTT
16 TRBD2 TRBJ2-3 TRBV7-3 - CASSLWTSGRQDTQYF TGTGCCAGCAGCTTATGGACTAGCGGGAGGCAAGATACGCAGTATTTT
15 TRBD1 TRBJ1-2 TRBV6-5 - CASSYGGGQLYGYTF TGTGCCAGCAGTTACGGTGGGGGACAGCTCTATGGCTACACCTTC
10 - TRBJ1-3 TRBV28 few CASVEDTIYF TGTGCCAGCGTGGAGGACACCATATATTTT
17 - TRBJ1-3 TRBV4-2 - CASSQDMGGTTGNTIYF TGTGCCAGCAGCCAAGATATGGGGGGTACGACTGGAAACACCATATATTTT
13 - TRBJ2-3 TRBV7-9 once CASTHERTDTQYF TGTGCCAGCACCCATGAGCGGACAGATACGCAGTATTTT
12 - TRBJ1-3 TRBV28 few CASSPGGNTIYF TGTGCCAGCAGTCCCGGGGGAAACACCATATATTTT
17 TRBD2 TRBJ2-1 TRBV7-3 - CASSSTVGLAENNEQFF TGTGCCAGCAGCTCAACCGTTGGACTAGCGGAAAACAATGAGCAGTTCTTC
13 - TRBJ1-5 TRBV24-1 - CATSGADYQPQHF TGTGCCACCAGTGGGGCGGACTATCAGCCCCAGCATTTT
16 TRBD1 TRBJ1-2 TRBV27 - CASSKTGAYANYGYTF TGTGCCAGCAGTAAAACAGGGGCCTACGCCAACTATGGCTACACCTTC
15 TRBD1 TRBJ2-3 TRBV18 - CASSPPGQGTDTQYF TGTGCCAGCTCACCACCGGGACAGGGCACAGATACGCAGTATTTT
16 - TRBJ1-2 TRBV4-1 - CASSQVLYRVEYGYTF TGCGCCAGCAGCCAAGTTTTGTACAGGGTAGAGTATGGCTACACCTTC
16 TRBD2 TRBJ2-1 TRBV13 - CASSLASGRYYNEQFF TGTGCCAGCAGCTTAGCTAGCGGGAGGTACTACAATGAGCAGTTCTTC
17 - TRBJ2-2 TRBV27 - CASSSGPLELNTGELFF TGTGCCAGCAGTTCTGGGCCCTTAGAATTAAACACCGGGGAGCTGTTTTTT
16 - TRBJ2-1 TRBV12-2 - CASRLVRLAVYNEQFF TGTGCAAGTCGCTTAGTTCGTCTAGCGGTCTACAATGAGCAGTTCTTC
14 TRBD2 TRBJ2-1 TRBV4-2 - CASSPQSLADEQFF TGTGCCAGCAGCCCGCAGAGCCTAGCGGATGAGCAGTTCTTC
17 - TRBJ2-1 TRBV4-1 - CASSQKNAGGPYNEQFF TGCGCCAGCAGCCAAAAAAACGCGGGCGGGCCCTACAATGAGCAGTTCTTC
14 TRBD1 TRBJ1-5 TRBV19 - CASSTTGGAGPQHF TGTGCCAGTAGTACTACAGGGGGCGCGGGGCCCCAGCATTTT
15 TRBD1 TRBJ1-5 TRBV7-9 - CASSLGGQDNQPQHF TGTGCCAGCAGCTTAGGGGGACAGGACAATCAGCCCCAGCATTTT
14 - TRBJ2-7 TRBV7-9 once CASSLSAGVYEQYF TGTGCCAGCAGCTTATCGGCCGGAGTCTACGAGCAGTACTTC
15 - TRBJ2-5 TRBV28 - CASSQQGAGQETQYF TGTGCCAGCAGCCAACAGGGTGCGGGTCAAGAGACCCAGTACTTC
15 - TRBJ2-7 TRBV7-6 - CASTRGQGRSYEQYF TGTGCCAGCACCAGAGGGCAGGGGCGCTCCTACGAGCAGTACTTC
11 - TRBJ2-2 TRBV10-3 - CAIRGEGELFF TGTGCCATCAGGGGCGAGGGCGAGCTGTTTTTT
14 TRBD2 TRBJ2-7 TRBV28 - CASRGTSVSYEQYF TGTGCCAGCAGGGGGACTAGCGTTTCCTACGAGCAGTACTTC
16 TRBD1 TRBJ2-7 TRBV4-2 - CASSHTATGTDYEQYF TGTGCCAGCAGCCATACGGCGACCGGGACAGACTACGAGCAGTACTTC
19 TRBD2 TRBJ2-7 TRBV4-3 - CASSYRTPGLAGPAYEQYF TGCGCCAGCAGCTACCGAACCCCGGGACTAGCGGGACCCGCCTACGAGCAGTACTTC
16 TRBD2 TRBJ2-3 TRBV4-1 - CASSRETSGRADTQYF TGCGCCAGCAGCCGCGAGACTAGCGGGAGGGCAGATACGCAGTATTTT
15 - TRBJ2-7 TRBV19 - CASSIGAEFSYEQYF TGTGCCAGTAGTATTGGAGCGGAATTCTCCTACGAGCAGTACTTC
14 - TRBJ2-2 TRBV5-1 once CASSWRRETGELFF TGCGCCAGCAGCTGGAGGAGGGAAACCGGGGAGCTGTTTTTT
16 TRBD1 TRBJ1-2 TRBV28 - CASSLLETGGAYGYTF TGTGCCAGCAGTTTATTAGAGACAGGGGGCGCCTATGGCTACACCTTC
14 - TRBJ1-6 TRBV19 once CASSLTGPNSPLHF TGTGCCAGTAGCCTGACAGGACCTAATTCACCCCTCCACTTT
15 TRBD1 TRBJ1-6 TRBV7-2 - CASSLSGTGYSPLHF TGTGCCAGCAGCCTCTCCGGGACAGGGTATTCACCCCTCCACTTT
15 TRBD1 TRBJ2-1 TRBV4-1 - CASSRGWDSYNEQFF TGCGCCAGCAGCCGAGGATGGGACAGCTACAATGAGCAGTTCTTC
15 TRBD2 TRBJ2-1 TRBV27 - CASSLLAGAYNEQFF TGTGCCAGCAGTTTACTAGCGGGGGCGTACAATGAGCAGTTCTTC
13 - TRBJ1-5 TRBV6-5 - CASSHVQGQPQHF TGTGCCAGCAGCCATGTACAGGGTCAGCCCCAGCATTTT
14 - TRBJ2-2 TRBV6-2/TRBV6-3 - CASSSTAYTGELFF TGTGCCAGCAGTTCGACAGCCTACACCGGGGAGCTGTTTTTT
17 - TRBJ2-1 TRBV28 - CASSLSSSGEISNEQFF TGTGCCAGCAGTTTATCATCATCCGGGGAGATCTCGAATGAGCAGTTCTTC
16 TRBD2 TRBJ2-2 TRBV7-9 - CASSLEVPSGSGELFF TGTGCCAGCAGCTTAGAAGTCCCTAGCGGGAGCGGGGAGCTGTTTTTT
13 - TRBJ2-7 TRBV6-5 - CASSRLTGNEQYF TGTGCCAGCAGTCGCCTCACAGGGAACGAGCAGTACTTC
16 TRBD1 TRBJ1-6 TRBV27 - CASSPRTGGLNSPLHF TGTGCCAGCAGTCCTCGGACAGGGGGGCTAAATTCACCCCTCCACTTT
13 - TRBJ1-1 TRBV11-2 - CASSRGQNTEAFF TGTGCCAGCAGTAGGGGACAGAACACTGAAGCTTTCTTT
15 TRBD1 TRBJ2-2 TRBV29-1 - CSVSDRGQGTGELFF TGCAGCGTTTCCGACAGGGGGCAGGGGACCGGGGAGCTGTTTTTT
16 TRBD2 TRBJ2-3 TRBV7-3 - CASGSQLAGLTDTQYF TGTGCCAGCGGATCCCAGCTAGCGGGACTCACAGATACGCAGTATTTT
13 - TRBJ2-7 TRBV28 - CASSLDPQGGQYF TGTGCCAGCAGTTTAGATCCCCAGGGGGGGCAGTACTTC
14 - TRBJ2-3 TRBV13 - CASSPSFRSDTQYF TGTGCCAGCAGCCCTTCGTTCCGTTCAGATACGCAGTATTTT
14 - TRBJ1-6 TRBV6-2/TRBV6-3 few CASSSGWDNSPLHF TGTGCCAGCAGTTCAGGGTGGGATAATTCACCCCTCCACTTT
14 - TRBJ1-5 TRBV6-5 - CASRAGGSNQPQHF TGTGCCAGCAGAGCGGGGGGTAGCAATCAGCCCCAGCATTTT
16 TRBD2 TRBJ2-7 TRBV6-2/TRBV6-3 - CASSNPLLAGVPEQYF TGTGCCAGCAGTAATCCCCTTTTAGCGGGAGTTCCCGAGCAGTACTTC
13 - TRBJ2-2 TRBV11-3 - CASSLSGTGELFF TGTGCCAGCAGCTTAAGCGGGACCGGGGAGCTGTTTTTT
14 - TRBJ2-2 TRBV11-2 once CASSLGLNTGELFF TGTGCCAGCAGCTTAGGACTGAACACCGGGGAGCTGTTTTTT
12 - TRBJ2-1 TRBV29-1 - CSVEGGGGAQFF TGCAGCGTTGAGGGGGGAGGAGGGGCGCAGTTCTTC